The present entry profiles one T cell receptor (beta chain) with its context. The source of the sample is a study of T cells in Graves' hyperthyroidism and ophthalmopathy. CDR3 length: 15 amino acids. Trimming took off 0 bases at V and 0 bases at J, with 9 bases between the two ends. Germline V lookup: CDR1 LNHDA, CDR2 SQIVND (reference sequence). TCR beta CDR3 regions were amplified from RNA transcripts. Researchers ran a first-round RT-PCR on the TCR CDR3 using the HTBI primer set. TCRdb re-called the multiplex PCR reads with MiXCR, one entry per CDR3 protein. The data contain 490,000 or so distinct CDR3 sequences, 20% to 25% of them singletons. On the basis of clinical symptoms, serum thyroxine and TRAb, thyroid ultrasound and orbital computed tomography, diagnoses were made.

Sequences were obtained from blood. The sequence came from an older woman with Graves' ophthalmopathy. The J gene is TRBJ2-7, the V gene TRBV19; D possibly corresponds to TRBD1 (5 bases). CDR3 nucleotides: TGTGCCAGTAGTATAGACCGACAGATCTCCTACGAGCAGTACTTC. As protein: CASSIDRQISYEQYF.